This TCR beta chain was recovered during a study of CD8 T cells in ankylosing spondylitis. Study-wide points: Clones linked to disease, bearing a CD8+ phenotype, were relatively rare in peripheral blood. Clones linked to disease were reported to show significant enrichment in matched ankylosing spondylitis synovial fluid. Blood from ankylosing spondylitis patients appeared to carry a characteristic roughly 8-variant TCR beta motif.

Of note for this clonotype: Its target is unknown.

V shed 3 bases and J 5 bases; nucleotides not matched to a gene: 3. Looked up from germline, CDR1 is SGDLS and CDR2 is YYNGEE. The CDR3 loop spans 15 amino acids. Quantitative 5'-RACE was performed with molecular barcodes, and it yielded the TCR beta libraries. Each CDR3 protein is one row after TCRdb ran MiXCR on the 5' RACE reads. The table has under 10,000 distinct CDR3 sequences, 3.9% seen once. This clonotype was sampled from a female donor with ankylosing spondylitis or in good health (not recorded which). This chain joins TRBV9 and TRBJ2-1; 12 bases line up with TRBD2. The source material was blood, either unsorted or a sorted T cell fraction (not recorded which). CDR3 region: CASSGWTSGDNEQFF. CDR3 DNA: TGTGCCAGCAGCGGTTGGACTAGCGGGGACAATGAGCAGTTCTTC.